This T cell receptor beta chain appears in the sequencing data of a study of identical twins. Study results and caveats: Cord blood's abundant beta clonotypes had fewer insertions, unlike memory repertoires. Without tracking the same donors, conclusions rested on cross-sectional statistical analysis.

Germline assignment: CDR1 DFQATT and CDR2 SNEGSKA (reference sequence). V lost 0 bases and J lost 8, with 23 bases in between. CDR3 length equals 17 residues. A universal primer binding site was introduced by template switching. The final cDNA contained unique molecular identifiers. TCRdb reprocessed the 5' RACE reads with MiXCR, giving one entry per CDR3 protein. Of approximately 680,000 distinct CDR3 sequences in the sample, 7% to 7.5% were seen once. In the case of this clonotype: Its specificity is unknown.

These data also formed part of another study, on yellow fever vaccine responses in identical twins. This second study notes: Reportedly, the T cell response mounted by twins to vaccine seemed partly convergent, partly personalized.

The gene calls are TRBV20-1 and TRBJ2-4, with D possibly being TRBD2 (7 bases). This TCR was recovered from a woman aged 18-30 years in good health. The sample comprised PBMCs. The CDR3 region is CSARDRTGRGGRDIQYF. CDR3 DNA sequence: TGCAGTGCTAGAGATAGGACTGGAAGGGGGGGGAGGGACATTCAGTACTTC.